The sequence of this T cell receptor beta chain was determined in a study of monozygotic twins with inflammatory bowel disease (dated by TCRdb to between 2019 and 2020). Study-level background: A total of approximately 28 monozygotic twin pairs were included in the full study, comprising nine German pairs (four IBD-concordant, five IBD-discordant) and 19 IBD-discordant Danish pairs. The search for disease-associated traits relied mainly on comparing IBD patients with their genetically identical healthy co-twins within discordant pairs. Each individual had, on average, about 151 000 unique TCRalpha sequences and 181 000 unique TCRbeta sequences available for analysis.

Of note for this clonotype: There is no known antigen for this receptor.

Overall study outcomes, separate from this receptor: Background noise and inter-individual variability may have been introduced into the repertoires by the differing immunosuppressive treatments among patients. The results gave no support for a single strong signal or clonotype linked to IBD. The analysis was unable to tell different T cell subtypes apart. IBD patients had lower TCRbeta repertoire diversity, measured by the inverse Simpson index, than their healthy co-twins. Repertoire similarity did not differ between concordant and discordant twins, possibly due to limited statistical power. Compared with healthy twins, IBD patients had fewer clonotypes in common with other individuals, a difference most pronounced in patients showing signs of disease activity.

From each donor, a roughly 2.5 ml peripheral blood sample was collected into PAXgene tubes and stored at -80 degrees C. Without T cell sorting, total RNA was isolated from whole blood using the PAXgene blood miRNA kit on an automated QIAcube. Peripheral blood from monozygotic twin pairs who were concordant or discordant for inflammatory bowel disease underwent deep TCRalpha and TCRbeta repertoire profiling using unique molecular barcoding. Smoking habits were recorded for all twin pairs, with individuals classified as current, former or never smokers. The library was obtained by 5' RACE. For each TCR library, approximately 3,700 ng of total RNA was used. For each sample, cDNA synthesis was carried out in eight separate reactions using SMARTScribe reverse transcriptase. During cDNA synthesis, template switching introduced unique molecular identifiers that contained a 6-nucleotide sample barcode. Two nested PCRs of about 16 and 10 cycles amplified the TCRalpha and TCRbeta cDNA, and bead purification followed each PCR. Before amplification, the cDNA was treated with uracil DNA-glycosylase and purified using the QIAquick PCR purification kit. The second PCR added Illumina TruSeq-compatible adapters along with sample-specific barcodes. Library quality and concentration were checked on TapeStation and Qubit, and libraries were pooled at around 4.7 ng each. The pooled libraries were sequenced with 2 x 100 bp reads and custom sequencing primers on an Illumina HiSeq2500 single-index Rapid Run. The paper's data handling went like this. MiGEC version 1.2.6 was used for UMI-based consensus assembly to correct PCR and sequencing errors. V(D)J alignment, clonotype assembly and CDR3 extraction were performed with MiXCR version 2.1.1. To normalise gene usage, clonotype sharing and MAIT/NKT TCR abundance, the top 1000, 10 000 and 20 000 clonotypes in each sample were analysed. After downsampling to 27 000 UMIs, diversity was calculated as the inverse Simpson index using the vegan R package. Paired Mann-Whitney U tests were applied to discordant twin pairs, and Benjamini-Hochberg correction was used for multiple testing. With the reads reprocessed by TCRdb, a single entry stands for each CDR3 protein sequence and no DNA is reported. In this record, the V and J calls reflect TCRdb's handling and not the investigators' own analysis. The sample's table lists a count of about 210,000 distinct CDR3 sequences. Approximately 1.5% of the sample rests with the top ten.

The CDR3 measures 15 amino acids from cysteine to phenylalanine. The nucleotide record is missing. From a lookup of the germline V gene (reference sequence), CDR1 and CDR2 are DFQATT and SNEGSKA. Material: blood. The rearrangement combines TRBV20-1 with TRBJ2-1; TCRdb lists TRBD1, though no DNA is available to test this call. The receptor was isolated from a human donor with ulcerative colitis or Crohn's disease, or a healthy co-twin of an affected twin (not recorded which). The CDR3 has the sequence CSAPPGEGSYNEQFF.